Listed below are T cell receptor beta chains from one sample, sequenced in a study of shared clonotypes between healthy human individuals. The repertoire was sequenced with immunoSEQ multiplex PCR; TCRdb's copy has only in-frame clones and lacks some. The table records about 800,000 clones, 90% to 97% of them present only once. Sequencing input: naive CD8+ T cells sorted from blood. These receptor sequences come from a man aged 30 to 39 in good health. The CDR3 runs from the conserved cysteine through the conserved F or W. The order of the fields is V gene, CDR3 length, J gene, clone size, D gene, CDR3 DNA, CDR3 protein. A D gene is named only where the DNA matches it firmly. The size entry is marked missing in some rows and otherwise reads once, few, many or a size class.

TRBV4-1	17	TRBJ2-3	-	TRBD1	TGCGCCAGCAGCCAAGAGGGGCCGGGACAGGACACAGATACGCAGTATTTT	CASSQEGPGQDTDTQYF
TRBV2	16	TRBJ1-5	-	TRBD1	TGTGCCAGCAGTCCAATTCCGGGACAGGGGTATCAGCCCCAGCATTTT	CASSPIPGQGYQPQHF
TRBV27	14	TRBJ2-7	-	TRBD2	TGTGCCAGCAGTTTACTACTAGCGGGAAGCGAGCAGTACTTC	CASSLLLAGSEQYF
TRBV27	14	TRBJ1-5	once	TRBD1	TGTGCCAGCAGTTTGGACAGGGTCGATCAGCCCCAGCATTTT	CASSLDRVDQPQHF
TRBV19	15	TRBJ2-3	-	TRBD2	TGTGCCAGTGCCGGGACTAGCGGGAAACTAGATACGCAGTATTTT	CASAGTSGKLDTQYF
TRBV5-5	14	TRBJ1-2	-	TRBD1	TGTGCCAGCAGCTCGCCGGGACAGGGTCCTGGCTACACCTTC	CASSSPGQGPGYTF
TRBV15	13	TRBJ2-3	-	-	TGTGCCACCAGCAGAGGTCGCGCAGATACGCAGTATTTT	CATSRGRADTQYF
TRBV28	15	TRBJ2-2	once	-	TGTGCCAGCAGTGCACGACAGACGAACACCGGGGAGCTGTTTTTT	CASSARQTNTGELFF
TRBV4-3	16	TRBJ2-5	-	-	TGCGCCAGCAGCCAAGATATCCTAGGAGTGTCAGAGACCCAGTACTTC	CASSQDILGVSETQYF
TRBV9	14	TRBJ1-2	-	-	TGTGCCAGCAGCGTAGGGTCAGAACTAGTGGGCTACACCTTC	CASSVGSELVGYTF